A single sample gave rise to the 10 T cell receptor beta chains below, sequenced in a study of OX40 agonist ivuxolimab in advanced cancers. Repertoires were generated with immunoSEQ multiplex PCR, while TCRdb's copy carries only in-frame clones and drops some. The table includes about 72,000 clones, around 88% detected once. Specimen: CD4+ or CD8+ T cells sorted from blood, collected in a trial of the OX40 agonist ivuxolimab. The source of these receptors is an adult with an advanced solid tumor such as melanoma, head and neck, liver or kidney cancer.

In its sample, this clone was seen once. CDR3: CASSYRLTGSGNEQFF. The DNA of the CDR3 is TGTGCCAGCAGTTACCGCCTCACGGGATCTGGCAATGAGCAGTTCTTC. J is TRBJ2-1 and V is TRBV6-5; TRBD2 is a possible D gene (5 bases). V was shortened by 2 bases and J by 6 bases, with 17 bases between the two germline ends. The V gene's germline CDR1 is MNHEY and CDR2 SVGAGI. The CDR3 extends over 16 amino acids.

This CDR3 reads CASSPGRPGGNTEAFF. For the CDR3, the DNA is TGTGCCAGTAGTCCGGGACGCCCAGGAGGGAACACTGAAGCTTTCTTT. The gene calls are TRBV19 and TRBJ1-1; maybe TRBD1 (5 bases). Germline V gene data show CDR1 as LNHDA and CDR2 as SQIVND (reference sequence). The V end lost 5 bases, the J end lost 1 base, and 17 bases lay between the germline ends. This CDR3 has 16 amino acids.

Turning to this clone: At one end, the junction sequence differs from germline, possibly due to a read error. J is TRBJ2-7 and V is TRBV29-1; perhaps TRBD2 as D (5 bases). CDR1 is SQVTM and CDR2 is ANQGSEA in the germline V gene. CDR3 length: 13 residues. This CDR3 is CSVVPGVGYEQYF. The CDR3 DNA sequence: TGCAGCGTGGTACCCGGGGTAGGATACGAACAGTACTTC.

The table lists this clone with a few counts. CDR3 DNA sequence: TGCGCCAGCAGCGAACGTACCGGGACTAGTACTGGGGCCAACGTCCTGACTTTC. Protein: CASSERTGTSTGANVLTF. The rearrangement joins TRBV4-1 to TRBJ2-6; 8 nucleotides agree with TRBD2. The V gene's germline CDR1 is MGHRA and CDR2 YSYEKL. Trimming at V came to 5 bases and at J to 2 bases, leaving 11 bases not matched to a gene. The CDR3 is made up of 18 amino acids.

The chain links TRBV28 to TRBJ2-2, with a possible D match to TRBD1 (5 bases). This CDR3 spans 16 amino acids. Germline CDR1 MDHEN, CDR2 SYDVKM. V lost 4 bases to trimming and J lost 2 bases, with 14 bases between them. The CDR3 region is CASSSPTEFNTGELFF. CDR3 coding DNA: TGTGCCAGCAGTTCCCCGACAGAATTTAACACCGGGGAGCTGTTTTTT.

Note on this clone: This same CDR3 is encoded by further DNA sequences in the sample. The chain has TRBV28 and TRBJ2-1; 8 nucleotides align to TRBD2. CDR1 is MDHEN, CDR2 SYDVKM, per germline. Germline trimming cut 2 bases from V and 0 bases from J; bases unmatched to any gene: 0. This CDR3 is built from 15 residues. The CDR3 is CASSLGTSSYNEQFF. The CDR3 nucleotides are TGTGCCAGCAGTTTAGGGACTAGCTCCTACAATGAGCAGTTCTTC. The whole variable domain, remainder taken from reference TRBV28 and TRBJ2-1, is DVKVTQSSRYLVKRTGEKVFLECVQDMDHENMFWYRQDPGLGLRLIYFSYDVKMKEKGDIPEGYSVSREKKERFSLILESASTNQTSMYLCASSLGTSSYNEQFFGPGTRLTVL.

The J gene is TRBJ2-2, the V gene TRBV6-5; D uncertain. Trimming stripped 7 bases from V and 3 bases from J, with 12 bases between. Germline assignment: CDR1 MNHEY and CDR2 SVGAGI. This CDR3 contains 14 residues. The chain's CDR3 is CASTVSRYTGELFF. The CDR3 nucleotides are TGTGCCAGCACCGTCTCCCGATACACCGGGGAGCTGTTTTTT.

V usage is TRBV11-2 and J usage is TRBJ1-5, with 7 bases that match TRBD1. J gave up 8 bases and V 3 bases, and 4 bases lay outside the gene matches. CDR3 length equals 13 residues. Germline lookup yields CDR1 SGHAT and CDR2 FQNNGV. CDR3 loop: CASSLTGWEPQHF. The CDR3 DNA reads as TGTGCCAGCAGCTTGACAGGGTGGGAGCCCCAGCATTTT.

The V call is TRBV5-4, the J call TRBJ1-1; D is ambiguous. Germline V gives CDR1 SGHNT, CDR2 YYREEE (reference sequence). This CDR3 is built from 16 residues. Trimming stripped 6 bases from V and 2 bases from J, with 20 bases between. The CDR3 DNA sequence: TGTGCCAGCACCCCCGGTGGGGTGAAGAAAAACACTGAAGCTTTCTTT. It translates to CASTPGGVKKNTEAFF. The full variable domain, in which reference TRBV5-4 and TRBJ1-1 provide the parts outside the CDR3, is ETGVTQSPTHLIKTRGQQVTLRCSSQSGHNTVSWYQQALGQGPQFIFQYYREEENGRGNFPPRFSGLQFPNYSSELNVNALELDDSALYLCASTPGGVKKNTEAFFGQGTRLTVV.

The chain uses TRBV18 and TRBJ1-1; 8 bases map to TRBD1. The CDR3 extends over 16 amino acids. CDR1 KGHSH and CDR2 LQKENI come from the germline V gene. The trim removed 5 bases at V and 1 base at J, leaving 9 bases unmatched. The CDR3 protein is CASSAGQGPQNTEAFF. DNA of the CDR3: TGTGCCAGCTCAGCAGGACAGGGACCTCAGAACACTGAAGCTTTCTTT.